This T cell receptor (beta chain) was captured by sequencing in a study of regulatory T cells in long-lasting Graves disease. For the study at large: Graves' patients, newly diagnosed, had taken antithyroid drugs under 3 months.

Unmatched junction bases numbered 6, after V lost 5 bases and J lost 5 bases. Germline V lookup: CDR1 PRHDT, CDR2 FYEKMQ (reference sequence). The CDR3 has 14 amino acids. Time point given: newly diagnosed GD, antithyroid drugs for less than 3 months. The authors made the TCR library using RNA they extracted from PBMCs. This clonotype was seen at least ten times. Construction of TCR beta libraries relied on iRepertoire HTBI primers and on Arm-PCR targeting CDR3 regions. MiXCR, run by TCRdb on the multiplex PCR reads, gives a single entry per CDR3 protein. Among 420,000 or so distinct CDR3 sequences listed, 16% were seen once. Another study also made use of these data, one on T cells in Graves' hyperthyroidism and ophthalmopathy. That work contributes: Among thyroid clonotypes expanded above 0.001, most also appeared in blood.

This receptor was obtained from a woman younger than 30 with Graves disease. The chain carries TRBV13 and TRBJ2-7; 10 nucleotides agree with TRBD1. The sample here was peripheral blood mononuclear cells (PBMCs), taken at new diagnosis, from a patient treated with antithyroid drugs. Here the CDR3 DNA reads TGTGCCAGCAGCCGGACGGGACAGGGGAACGAGCAGTACTTC. Its translation: CASSRTGQGNEQYF. The variable domain in full, completed from reference TRBV13 and TRBJ2-7, reads AAGVIQSPRHLIKEKRETATLKCYPIPRHDTVYWYQQGPGQDPQFLISFYEKMQSDKGSIPDRFSAQQFSDYHSELNMSSLELGDSALYFCASSRTGQGNEQYFGPGTRLTVT.